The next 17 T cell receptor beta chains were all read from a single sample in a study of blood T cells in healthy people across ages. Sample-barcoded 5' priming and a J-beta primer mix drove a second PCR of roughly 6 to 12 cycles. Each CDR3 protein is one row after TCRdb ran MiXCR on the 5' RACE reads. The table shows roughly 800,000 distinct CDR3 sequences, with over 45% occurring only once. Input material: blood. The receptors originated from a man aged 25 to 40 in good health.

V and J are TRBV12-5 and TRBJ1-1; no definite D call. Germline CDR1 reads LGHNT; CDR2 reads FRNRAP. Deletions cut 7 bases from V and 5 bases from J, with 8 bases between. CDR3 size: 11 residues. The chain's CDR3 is CASAQGTEAFF. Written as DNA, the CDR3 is TGTGCTAGTGCCCAAGGAACTGAAGCTTTCTTT.

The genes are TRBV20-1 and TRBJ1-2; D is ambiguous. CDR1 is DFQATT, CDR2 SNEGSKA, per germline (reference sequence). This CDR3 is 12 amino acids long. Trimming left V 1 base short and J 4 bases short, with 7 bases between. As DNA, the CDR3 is TGCAGTGCTAGAGTTGACGGCTATGGCTACACCTTC. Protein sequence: CSARVDGYGYTF.

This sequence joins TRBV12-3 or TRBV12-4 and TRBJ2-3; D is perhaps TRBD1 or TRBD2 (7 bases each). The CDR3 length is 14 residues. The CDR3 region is CACSFGGTADTQYF. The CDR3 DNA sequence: TGTGCTTGCAGTTTCGGGGGGACAGCAGATACGCAGTATTTT.

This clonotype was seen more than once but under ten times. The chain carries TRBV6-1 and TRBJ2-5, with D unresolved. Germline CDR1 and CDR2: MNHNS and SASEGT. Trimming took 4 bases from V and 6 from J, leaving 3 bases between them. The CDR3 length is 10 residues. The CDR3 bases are TGTGCCAGCAGTGTCCAGACCCAGTACTTC. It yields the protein CASSVQTQYF.

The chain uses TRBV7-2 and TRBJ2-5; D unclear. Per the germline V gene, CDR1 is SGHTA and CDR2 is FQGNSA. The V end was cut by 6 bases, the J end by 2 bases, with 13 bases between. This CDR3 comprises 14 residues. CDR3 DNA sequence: TGTGCCAGCAGTCCGGCCCGGCTACAAGAGACCCAGTACTTC. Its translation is CASSPARLQETQYF.

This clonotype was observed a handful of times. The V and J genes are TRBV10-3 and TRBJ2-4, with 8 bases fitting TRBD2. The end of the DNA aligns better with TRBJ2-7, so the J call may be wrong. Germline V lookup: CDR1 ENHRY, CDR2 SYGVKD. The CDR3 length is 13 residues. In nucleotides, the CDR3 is TGTGCCATCAGTACGTATAGCGGGAACGAGCAGTACTTC. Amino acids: CAISTYSGNEQYF.

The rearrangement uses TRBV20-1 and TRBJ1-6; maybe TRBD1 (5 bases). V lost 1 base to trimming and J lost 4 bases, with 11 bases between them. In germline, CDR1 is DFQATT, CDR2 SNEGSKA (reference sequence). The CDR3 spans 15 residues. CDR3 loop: CSARVGGEYNSPLHF. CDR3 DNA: TGCAGTGCTAGAGTAGGAGGGGAGTATAATTCACCCCTCCACTTT.

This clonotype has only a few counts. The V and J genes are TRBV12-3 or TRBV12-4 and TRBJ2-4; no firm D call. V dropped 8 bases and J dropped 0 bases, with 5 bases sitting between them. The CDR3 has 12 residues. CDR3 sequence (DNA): TGTGCCAGCTGCCCAGCCAAAAACATTCAGTACTTC. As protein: CASCPAKNIQYF.

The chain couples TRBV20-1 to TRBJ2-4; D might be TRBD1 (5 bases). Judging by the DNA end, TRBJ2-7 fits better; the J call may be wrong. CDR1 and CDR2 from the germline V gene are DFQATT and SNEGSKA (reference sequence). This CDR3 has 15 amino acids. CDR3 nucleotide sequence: TGCAGTGTTGCCGCCGGACACACAGGCCCTTACGAGCAGTACTTC. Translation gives CSVAAGHTGPYEQYF.

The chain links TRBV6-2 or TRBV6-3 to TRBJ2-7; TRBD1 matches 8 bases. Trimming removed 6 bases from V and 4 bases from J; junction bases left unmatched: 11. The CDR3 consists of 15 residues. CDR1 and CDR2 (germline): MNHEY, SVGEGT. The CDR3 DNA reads TGTGCCAGCAGACCCCAGGGACAGGTAAAATACGAGCAGTACTTC. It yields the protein CASRPQGQVKYEQYF.

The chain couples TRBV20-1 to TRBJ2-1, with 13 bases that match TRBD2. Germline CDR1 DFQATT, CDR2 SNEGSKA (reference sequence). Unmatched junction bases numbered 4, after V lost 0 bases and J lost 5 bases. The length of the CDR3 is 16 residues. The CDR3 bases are TGCAGTGCTAGAGATTGGACTAGCGGGAGTGACAATGAGCAGTTCTTC. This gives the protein CSARDWTSGSDNEQFF.

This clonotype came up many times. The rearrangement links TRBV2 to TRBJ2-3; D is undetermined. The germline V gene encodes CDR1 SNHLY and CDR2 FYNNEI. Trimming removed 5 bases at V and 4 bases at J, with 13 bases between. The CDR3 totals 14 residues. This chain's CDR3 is CASSLFDGADTQYF. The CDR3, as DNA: TGTGCCAGCAGTCTCTTCGACGGAGCAGATACGCAGTATTTT.

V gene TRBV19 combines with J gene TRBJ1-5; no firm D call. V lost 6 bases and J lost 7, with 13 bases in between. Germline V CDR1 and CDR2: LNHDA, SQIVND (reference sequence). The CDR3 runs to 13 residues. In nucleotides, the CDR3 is TGTGCCAGTAGCCCAGACGGCCAACAGCCCCAGCATTTT. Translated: CASSPDGQQPQHF.

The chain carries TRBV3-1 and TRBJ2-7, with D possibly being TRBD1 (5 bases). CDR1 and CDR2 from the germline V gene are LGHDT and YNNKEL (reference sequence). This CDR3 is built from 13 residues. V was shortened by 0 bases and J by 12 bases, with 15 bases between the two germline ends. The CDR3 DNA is TGTGCCAGCAGCCAAGAATCGAGGACATCGCGGTACTTC. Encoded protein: CASSQESRTSRYF.

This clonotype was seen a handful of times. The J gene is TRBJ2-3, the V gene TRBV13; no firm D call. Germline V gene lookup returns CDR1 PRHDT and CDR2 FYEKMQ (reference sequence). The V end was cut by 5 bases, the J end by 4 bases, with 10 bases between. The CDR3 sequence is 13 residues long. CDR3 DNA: TGTGCCAGCAGCCTCTCGGTCGCAGATACGCAGTATTTT. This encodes CASSLSVADTQYF.

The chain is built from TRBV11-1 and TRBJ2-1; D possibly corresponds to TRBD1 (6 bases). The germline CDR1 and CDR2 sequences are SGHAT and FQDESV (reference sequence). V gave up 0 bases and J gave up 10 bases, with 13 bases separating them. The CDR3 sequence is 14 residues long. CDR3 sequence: CASSLAKHRVEQFF. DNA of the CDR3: TGTGCCAGCAGCTTAGCAAAGCACAGGGTAGAGCAGTTCTTC. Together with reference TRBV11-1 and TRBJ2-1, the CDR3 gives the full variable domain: EAEVAQSPRYKITEKSQAVAFWCDPISGHATLYWYRQILGQGPELLVQFQDESVVDDSQLPKDRFSAERLKGVDSTLKIQPAELGDSAMYLCASSLAKHRVEQFFGPGTRLTVL.

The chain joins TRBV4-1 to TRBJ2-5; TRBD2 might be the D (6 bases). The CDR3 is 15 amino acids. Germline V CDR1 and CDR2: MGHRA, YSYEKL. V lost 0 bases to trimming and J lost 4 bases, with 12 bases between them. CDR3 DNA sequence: TGCGCCAGCAGCCAAGATCTGGGGGGAATAGAGACCCAGTACTTC. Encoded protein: CASSQDLGGIETQYF.